The 30 T cell receptor beta chains listed next were all sequenced from one sample in a study of OX40 agonist ivuxolimab in advanced cancers. Libraries were prepared through the immunoSEQ multiplex PCR assay. TCRdb provides this immuneACCESS table in a form limited to in-frame rearrangements. Some clones are lacking; in checked studies, under half of them reflect an unresolved V gene, and why the rest are absent is not known. This sample holds approximately 92,000 clones; about 96% were observed only once. Jointly, the top ten make up approximately 2% of the sample. Sequencing used CD4+ or CD8+ T cells sorted from blood, obtained in a trial of the OX40 agonist ivuxolimab. These receptors were collected from an adult with an advanced solid tumor such as melanoma, head and neck, liver or kidney cancer.

The chain has TRBV5-6 and TRBJ1-1; no clear D. Trimming stripped 1 base from V and 7 bases from J, with 5 bases between. CDR1 and CDR2 (germline): SGHDT, YYEEEE. This CDR3 spans 11 amino acids. The CDR3 reads CASSLLDEAFF. Here the CDR3 DNA reads TGTGCCAGCAGCTTGTTAGATGAAGCTTTCTTT.

This chain joins TRBV29-1 and TRBJ2-5; 13 bases are shared with TRBD2. Germline V CDR1 and CDR2: SQVTM, ANQGSEA. Losses at the gene ends were 3 bases for V and 2 bases for J; bases not matched to a gene: 3. The CDR3 length is 15 residues. DNA for the CDR3: TGCAGCGTTGAGGGGACTAGCGGGACTCAAGAGACCCAGTACTTC. Its protein product is CSVEGTSGTQETQYF.

V is TRBV9 and J is TRBJ1-4; the D is unclear. Germline lookup yields CDR1 SGDLS and CDR2 YYNGEE. Trimming took 2 bases from V and 6 from J, leaving 11 bases between them. The CDR3 consists of 14 residues. Written as DNA, the CDR3 is TGTGCCAGCAGCGTTGGAGGGAGTGATGAAAAACTGTTTTTT. Its translation is CASSVGGSDEKLFF. Full variable domain (remainder filled in from reference TRBV9 and TRBJ1-4): DSGVTQTPKHLITATGQRVTLRCSPRSGDLSVYWYQQSLDQGLQFLIQYYNGEERAKGNILERFSAQQFPDLHSELNLSSLELGDSALYFCASSVGGSDEKLFFGSGTQLSVL.

The chain couples TRBV19 to TRBJ2-1; possible D gene TRBD1, 5 bases. Between the trimmed V and J ends, which lost 3 bases and 7 bases, there was a span of 13 bases. Germline V gives CDR1 LNHDA, CDR2 SQIVND (reference sequence). The CDR3 contains 14 residues. This CDR3 is CASSIGQGPNEQFF. In nucleotides, the CDR3 is TGTGCCAGTAGTATTGGGCAGGGCCCTAATGAGCAGTTCTTC.

The gene calls are TRBV19 and TRBJ1-5; 10 bases are shared with TRBD1. Unmatched junction bases numbered 4, after V lost 5 bases and J lost 6 bases. This CDR3 comprises 14 residues. Germline V CDR1 and CDR2: LNHDA, SQIVND (reference sequence). The CDR3: CASSPGTGVQPQHF. In nucleotides, the CDR3 is TGTGCCAGTAGTCCCGGGACAGGGGTTCAGCCCCAGCATTTT.

V usage is TRBV27 and J usage is TRBJ2-5; 7 bases align to TRBD1. Near its end, the DNA agrees better with TRBJ2-7, so the J call may be wrong. Per the germline V gene, CDR1 is MNHEY and CDR2 is SMNVEV (reference sequence). This CDR3 is built from 15 residues. The CDR3 loop is CASSPYSTGDYEQYF. CDR3 DNA: TGTGCCAGCAGTCCATATAGTACAGGGGACTACGAGCAGTACTTC.

The rearrangement uses TRBV6-1 and TRBJ2-3; 8 bases align to TRBD1. V was clipped by 6 bases and J by 0 bases; unmatched bases: 5. Germline V gene data show CDR1 as MNHNS and CDR2 as SASEGT. The CDR3 runs to 15 residues. CDR3 amino acids: CASRTGQASTDTQYF. The DNA for the CDR3 is TGTGCCAGCAGGACGGGACAGGCTAGCACAGATACGCAGTATTTT.

CDR3 in DNA: TGTGCCAGCAGCTGGCCCTCGGACAGGGAGAAAGAGACCCAGTACTTC. This sequence encodes CASSWPSDREKETQYF. The gene calls are TRBV7-2 and TRBJ2-5; TRBD1 aligns across 8 bases. CDR1 is SGHTA, CDR2 FQGNSA, per germline. This CDR3 has 16 amino acids. With 4 bases clipped from V and 3 bases from J, the junction kept 10 bases outside the gene matches.

The CDR3 here is CATSRARYNEQFF. CDR3 coding DNA: TGTGCCACCAGCAGAGCGCGGTACAATGAGCAGTTCTTC. The genes are TRBV15 and TRBJ2-1; D uncertain. Germline V gene data show CDR1 as LNHNV and CDR2 as YYDKDF (reference sequence). This CDR3 comprises 13 residues. V lost 1 base to trimming and J lost 4 bases, with 5 bases between them. The full variable domain, completed using reference TRBV15 and TRBJ2-1, is DAMVIQNPRYQVTQFGKPVTLSCSQTLNHNVMYWYQQKSSQAPKLLFHYYDKDFNNEADTPDNFQSRRPNTSFCFLDIRSPGLGDTAMYLCATSRARYNEQFFGPGTRLTVL.

The chain couples TRBV4-1 to TRBJ1-4; possibly TRBD1 for D (6 bases). Trimming left V 6 bases short and J 8 bases short, with 10 bases between. Germline CDR1 reads MGHRA; CDR2 reads YSYEKL. This CDR3 spans 12 amino acids. The CDR3 DNA reads TGCGCCAGCAGACACAGGGAGGAAAAACTGTTTTTT. Encoded protein: CASRHREEKLFF.

The chain couples TRBV15 to TRBJ2-1, with 11 bases aligning to TRBD2. Germline V gives CDR1 LNHNV, CDR2 YYDKDF (reference sequence). CDR3 length equals 16 residues. V shed 5 bases, J shed 4 bases, and the junction held 7 bases outside the gene matches. CDR3 DNA sequence: TGTGCCACCAGCGGACCGCTAGCGGGGGGTTACAATGAGCAGTTCTTC. This gives the protein CATSGPLAGGYNEQFF.

This clone was detected only once. The CDR3 loop is CASRDPVGETQYF. CDR3 DNA: TGTGCCAGCAGGGACCCGGTAGGAGAGACCCAGTACTTC. V gene TRBV5-6 combines with J gene TRBJ2-5; D unclear. The CDR3 runs 13 residues. V was trimmed by 5 bases and J by 4 bases, leaving 12 bases between them. Germline loops: CDR1 SGHDT, CDR2 YYEEEE.

The chain carries TRBV28 and TRBJ1-2; unclear D gene. V was shortened by 5 bases and J by 1 base, with 11 bases between the two germline ends. CDR1 MDHEN and CDR2 SYDVKM come from the germline V gene. The CDR3 loop spans 14 amino acids. CDR3 in amino acids: CASSPRTHNYGYTF. The CDR3 DNA is TGTGCCAGCAGTCCCCGGACTCATAACTATGGCTACACCTTC.

The chain uses TRBV19 and TRBJ2-1; no definite D call. Germline V gene lookup returns CDR1 LNHDA and CDR2 SQIVND (reference sequence). Trimming shortened V by 4 bases and J by 10 bases, and 8 bases separated the two germline ends. There are 11 residues in the CDR3. The DNA of the CDR3 is TGTGCCAGTAGTACCCACGCGGAGCAGTTCTTC. Its translation is CASSTHAEQFF.

This chain connects TRBV4-1 to TRBJ1-4; a weak D match, TRBD1 (5 bases). There are 14 residues in the CDR3. CDR1 is MGHRA, CDR2 YSYEKL, per germline. V shed 4 bases and J shed 8 bases, with 14 bases lying between them. CDR3 bases: TGCGCCAGCAGCCCCCCGGGACTTGGGGAAAAACTGTTTTTT. Its protein product is CASSPPGLGEKLFF.

V usage is TRBV6-5 and J usage is TRBJ2-1; D unresolved. The germline V gene encodes CDR1 MNHEY and CDR2 SVGAGI. V gave up 2 bases and J gave up 6 bases, with 11 bases separating them. CDR3 length: 14 residues. As DNA, the CDR3 is TGTGCCAGCAGTTACGGCCGGAACTCCAATGAGCAGTTCTTC. Protein sequence: CASSYGRNSNEQFF.

The chain uses TRBV7-9 and TRBJ2-3, with D perhaps TRBD1 or TRBD2 (7 bases each). The germline V gene has CDR1 SEHNR and CDR2 FQNEAQ (reference sequence). The V end was cut by 10 bases, the J end by 5 bases, with 16 bases between. The CDR3 loop spans 13 amino acids. CDR3 nucleotide sequence: TGTGCCAACCAGGGGGTAGCGGGAGATACGCAGTATTTT. This gives the protein CANQGVAGDTQYF. Together with reference TRBV7-9 and TRBJ2-3, the CDR3 gives the full variable domain: DTGVSQNPRHKITKRGQNVTFRCDPISEHNRLYWYRQTLGQGPEFLTYFQNEAQLEKSRLLSDRFSAERPKGSFSTLEIQRTEQGDSAMYLCANQGVAGDTQYFGPGTRLTVL.

The chain has TRBV6-5 and TRBJ2-7; weak D call: TRBD1 (6 bases). Deletions cut 4 bases from V and 7 bases from J, with 17 bases between. There are 14 residues in the CDR3. Germline CDR1 and CDR2: MNHEY and SVGAGI. The CDR3 DNA sequence: TGTGCCAGCAGTTGGGGGACATCCCCGGGGGAGCAGTACTTC. Protein product: CASSWGTSPGEQYF.

The chain carries TRBV27 and TRBJ2-7; weak D call: TRBD1 (6 bases). The germline V gene encodes CDR1 MNHEY and CDR2 SMNVEV (reference sequence). The CDR3 extends over 13 amino acids. The V gene lost 4 bases and the J gene lost 1 base, with 8 bases spanning the gap. The CDR3 DNA is TGTGCCAGCAGTTCAGGGGTTTCCTACGAGCAGTACTTC. It is translated as CASSSGVSYEQYF.

V is TRBV5-4 and J is TRBJ2-7; the match to TRBD2 covers 7 bases. Germline V gene lookup returns CDR1 SGHNT and CDR2 YYREEE (reference sequence). Trimming cost V 4 bases and J 3 bases; bases outside gene matches: 7. The CDR3 runs 14 residues. The CDR3 nucleotides read TGTGCCAGCAGCGCGTACCGGGAGGTCTACGAGCAGTACTTC. It specifies CASSAYREVYEQYF.

V usage is TRBV7-8 and J usage is TRBJ2-7, with D possibly matching TRBD1 (6 bases). This CDR3 is built from 17 residues. Germline V gene data show CDR1 as SGHVS and CDR2 as FQNEAQ. V dropped 3 bases and J dropped 3 bases, with 21 bases sitting between them. The CDR3 nucleotides are TGTGCCAGCAGCTTGGGGCCCCCCGGGACAAAGTACTACGAGCAGTACTTC. Protein: CASSLGPPGTKYYEQYF.

V and J are TRBV19 and TRBJ1-1, with D hard to call. Germline CDR1 reads LNHDA; CDR2 reads SQIVND (reference sequence). V was clipped by 0 bases and J by 0 bases, with 8 bases between them. The CDR3 sequence is 15 residues long. CDR3 nucleotide sequence: TGTGCCAGTAGTATAGAAGTATCAATGAACACTGAAGCTTTCTTT. Amino acids: CASSIEVSMNTEAFF.

This CDR3 is CASSDERAYNEQFF. CDR3 coding DNA: TGTGCCAGCAGTGACGAGCGGGCCTACAATGAGCAGTTCTTC. The chain links TRBV2 to TRBJ2-1; TRBD2 might be the D (6 bases). Deletions cut 3 bases from V and 2 bases from J, with 8 bases between. From germline, CDR1 is SNHLY and CDR2 FYNNEI. The CDR3 consists of 14 residues.

This chain uses TRBV9 with TRBJ1-1, with unresolved D. The V end lost 0 bases, the J end lost 6 bases, and 9 bases lay between the germline ends. There are 13 residues in the CDR3. CDR1 and CDR2 (germline): SGDLS, YYNGEE. Here the CDR3 DNA reads TGTGCCAGCAGCGTAGAAGATGGCCCTGAAGCTTTCTTT. Its translation: CASSVEDGPEAFF. Full variable domain (outside the CDR3, taken from reference TRBV9 and TRBJ1-1): DSGVTQTPKHLITATGQRVTLRCSPRSGDLSVYWYQQSLDQGLQFLIQYYNGEERAKGNILERFSAQQFPDLHSELNLSSLELGDSALYFCASSVEDGPEAFFGQGTRLTVV.

The CDR3 bases are TGTGCCAGCAGAACACTGGGAAACTATGGCTACACCTTC. Translated: CASRTLGNYGYTF. V and J are TRBV6-5 and TRBJ1-2; no reliable D call. The germline V and J ends were trimmed by 6 bases and 2 bases, with 10 bases remaining between them. This CDR3 spans 13 amino acids. In germline, CDR1 is MNHEY, CDR2 SVGAGI.

The chain carries TRBV19 and TRBJ1-1, with TRBD1 matching over 9 bases. This CDR3 is built from 14 residues. Trimming cost V 3 bases and J 5 bases; bases outside gene matches: 4. The germline gives CDR1 LNHDA, CDR2 SQIVND (reference sequence). In DNA, the CDR3 is TGTGCCAGTAGTATCACAGGGGGCGAAACTGAAGCTTTCTTT. Its translation is CASSITGGETEAFF.

The chain couples TRBV27 to TRBJ1-5; D is uncertain. The V and J ends lost 6 bases and 4 bases respectively, with 13 bases between them. The V gene's germline CDR1 is MNHEY and CDR2 SMNVEV (reference sequence). This CDR3 comprises 14 residues. In DNA form, the CDR3 reads TGTGCCAGCAGGGGAACGACGGGAAATCAGCCCCAGCATTTT. Its translation: CASRGTTGNQPQHF.

The chain combines TRBV6-5 with TRBJ2-1, with D perhaps matching TRBD1 or TRBD2 (6 bases each). Trimming cost V 6 bases and J 8 bases, with 17 bases left between them. Looked up from germline, CDR1 is MNHEY and CDR2 is SVGAGI. The CDR3 is 14 residues long. The CDR3 sequence: CASSVGASADEQFF. DNA of the CDR3: TGTGCCAGCAGCGTGGGGGCTAGCGCGGATGAGCAGTTCTTC.

To note about this clone: Other DNA sequences in the sample encode the same CDR3. The gene calls are TRBV7-9 and TRBJ1-1, with no clear D. V was shortened by 4 bases and J by 4 bases, with 7 bases between the two germline ends. This CDR3 comprises 12 residues. Germline V CDR1 and CDR2: SEHNR, FQNEAQ (reference sequence). CDR3 in DNA: TGTGCCAGCAGCTCCGTAACCACTGAAGCTTTCTTT. Encoded protein: CASSSVTTEAFF.

As concerns this clone: The sample has other DNA sequences that encode this CDR3 too. The J gene is TRBJ1-1, the V gene TRBV19, with 7 nucleotides matching TRBD1. Germline lookup yields CDR1 LNHDA and CDR2 SQIVND (reference sequence). The CDR3 contains 12 residues. Trimming at V came to 3 bases and at J to 7 bases, leaving 2 bases not matched to a gene. The CDR3 DNA reads as TGTGCCAGTAGTATTGGGACAGTTGAAGCTTTCTTT. This gives the protein CASSIGTVEAFF.